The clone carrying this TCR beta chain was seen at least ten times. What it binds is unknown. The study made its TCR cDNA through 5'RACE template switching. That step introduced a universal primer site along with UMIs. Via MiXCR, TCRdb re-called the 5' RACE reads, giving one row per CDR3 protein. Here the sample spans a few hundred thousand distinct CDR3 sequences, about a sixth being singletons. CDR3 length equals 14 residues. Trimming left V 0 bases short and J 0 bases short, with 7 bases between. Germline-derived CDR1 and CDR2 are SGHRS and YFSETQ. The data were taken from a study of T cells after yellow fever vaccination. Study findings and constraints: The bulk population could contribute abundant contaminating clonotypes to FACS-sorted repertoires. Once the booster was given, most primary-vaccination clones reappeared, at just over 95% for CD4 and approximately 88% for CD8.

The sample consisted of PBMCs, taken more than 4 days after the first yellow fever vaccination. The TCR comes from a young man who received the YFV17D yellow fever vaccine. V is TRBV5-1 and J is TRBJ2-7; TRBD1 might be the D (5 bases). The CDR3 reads CASSLGQSSYEQYF. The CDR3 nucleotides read TGCGCCAGCAGCTTGGGACAGAGCTCCTACGAGCAGTACTTC. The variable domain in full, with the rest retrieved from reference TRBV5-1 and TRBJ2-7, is KAGVTQTPRYLIKTRGQQVTLSCSPISGHRSVSWYQQTPGQGLQFLFEYFSETQRNKGNFPGRFSGRQFSNSRSEMNVSTLELGDSALYLCASSLGQSSYEQYFGPGTRLTVT.